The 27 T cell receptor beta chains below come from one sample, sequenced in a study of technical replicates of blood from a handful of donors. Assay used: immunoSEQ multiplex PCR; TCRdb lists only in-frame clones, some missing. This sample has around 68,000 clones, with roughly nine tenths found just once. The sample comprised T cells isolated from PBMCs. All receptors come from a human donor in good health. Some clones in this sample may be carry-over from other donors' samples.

In DNA form, the CDR3 reads TGTGCCAGCAGTCCACTAGGCTCGCATTACAATGAGCAGTTCTTC. It encodes CASSPLGSHYNEQFF. The genes are TRBV27 and TRBJ2-1, with a tentative D call TRBD2 (5 bases). Germline loops: CDR1 MNHEY, CDR2 SMNVEV (reference sequence). This CDR3 is 15 amino acids long. The germline V and J ends were trimmed by 5 bases and 4 bases, with 15 bases remaining between them.

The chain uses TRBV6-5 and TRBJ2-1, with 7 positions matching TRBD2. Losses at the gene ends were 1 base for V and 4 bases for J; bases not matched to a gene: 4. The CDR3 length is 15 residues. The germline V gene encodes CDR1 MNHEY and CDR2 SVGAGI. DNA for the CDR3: TGTGCCAGCAGTTACTTGGGAGGGTTTTACAATGAGCAGTTCTTC. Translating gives CASSYLGGFYNEQFF.

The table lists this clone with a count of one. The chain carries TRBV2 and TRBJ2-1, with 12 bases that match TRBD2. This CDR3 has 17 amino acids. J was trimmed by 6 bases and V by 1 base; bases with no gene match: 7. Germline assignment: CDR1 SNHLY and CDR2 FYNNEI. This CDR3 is CASSEDRRLAGANEQFF. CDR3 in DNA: TGTGCCAGCAGTGAAGATCGGAGACTAGCGGGAGCCAATGAGCAGTTCTTC.

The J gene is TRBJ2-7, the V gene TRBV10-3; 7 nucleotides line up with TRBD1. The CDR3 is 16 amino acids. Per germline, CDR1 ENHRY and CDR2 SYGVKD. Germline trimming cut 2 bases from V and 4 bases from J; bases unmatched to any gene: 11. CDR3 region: CAISELRLDRVYEQYF. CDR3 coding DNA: TGTGCCATCAGTGAGCTGCGGCTCGACAGGGTATACGAGCAGTACTTC.

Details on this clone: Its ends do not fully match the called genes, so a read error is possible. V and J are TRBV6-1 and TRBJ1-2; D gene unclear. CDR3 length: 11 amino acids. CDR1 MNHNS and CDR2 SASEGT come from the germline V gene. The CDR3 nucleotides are TGTGCCAGCAGTGGGAGAACATCTACTTACTTC. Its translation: CASSGRTSTYF.

The CDR3 loop is CSVRQGVTSPLHF. The CDR3 DNA sequence: TGCAGCGTTCGGCAGGGGGTCACTTCACCCCTCCACTTT. The genes are TRBV29-1 and TRBJ1-6; 7 bases match TRBD1. The germline V gene encodes CDR1 SQVTM and CDR2 ANQGSEA. V shed 5 bases, J shed 9 bases, and the junction held 7 bases outside the gene matches. The CDR3 sequence is 13 residues long.

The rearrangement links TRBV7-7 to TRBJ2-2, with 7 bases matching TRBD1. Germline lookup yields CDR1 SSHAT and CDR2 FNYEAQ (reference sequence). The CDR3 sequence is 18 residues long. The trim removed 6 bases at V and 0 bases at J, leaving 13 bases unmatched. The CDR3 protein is CASRLYDGTVTNTGELFF. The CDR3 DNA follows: TGTGCCAGCAGATTGTATGATGGGACAGTCACGAACACCGGGGAGCTGTTTTTT.

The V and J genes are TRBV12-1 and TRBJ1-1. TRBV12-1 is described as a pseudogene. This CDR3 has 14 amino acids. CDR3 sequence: CASSFAPPGAEAFF. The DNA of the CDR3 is TGTGCCAGCAGCTTTGCGCCCCCCGGGGCTGAAGCTTTCTTT.

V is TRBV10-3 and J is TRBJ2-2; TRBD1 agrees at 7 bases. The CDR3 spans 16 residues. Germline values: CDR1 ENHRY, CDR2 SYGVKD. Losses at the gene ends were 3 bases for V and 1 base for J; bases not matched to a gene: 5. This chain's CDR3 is CAISDAGTVNTGELFF. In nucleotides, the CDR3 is TGTGCCATCAGTGACGCCGGGACAGTGAACACCGGGGAGCTGTTTTTT.

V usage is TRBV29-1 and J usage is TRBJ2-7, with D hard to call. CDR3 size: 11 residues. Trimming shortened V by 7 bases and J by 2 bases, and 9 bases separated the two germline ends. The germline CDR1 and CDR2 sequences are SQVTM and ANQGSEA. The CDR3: CSALSAYEQYF. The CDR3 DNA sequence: TGCAGCGCACTGTCTGCCTACGAGCAGTACTTC.

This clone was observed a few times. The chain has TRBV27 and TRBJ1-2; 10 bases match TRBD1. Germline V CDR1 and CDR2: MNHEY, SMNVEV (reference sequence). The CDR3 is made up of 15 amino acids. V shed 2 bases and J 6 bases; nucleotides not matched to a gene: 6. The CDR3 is CASSLLGQGSDGYTF. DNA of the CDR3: TGTGCCAGCAGTTTACTGGGACAGGGGTCTGATGGCTACACCTTC.

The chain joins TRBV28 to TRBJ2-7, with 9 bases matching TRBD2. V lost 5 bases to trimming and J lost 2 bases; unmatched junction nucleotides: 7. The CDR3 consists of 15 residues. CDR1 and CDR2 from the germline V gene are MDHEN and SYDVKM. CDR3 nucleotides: TGTGCCAGCAGTCTTAGCGGGAGCGCTACCTACGAGCAGTACTTC. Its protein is CASSLSGSATYEQYF.

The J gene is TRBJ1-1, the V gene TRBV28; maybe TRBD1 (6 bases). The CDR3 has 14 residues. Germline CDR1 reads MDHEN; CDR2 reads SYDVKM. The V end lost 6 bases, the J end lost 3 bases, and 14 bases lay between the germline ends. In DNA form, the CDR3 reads TGTGCCAGCAGGATGGGGGCACGGGACACTGAAGCTTTCTTT. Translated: CASRMGARDTEAFF. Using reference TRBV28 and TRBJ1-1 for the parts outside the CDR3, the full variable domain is DVKVTQSSRYLVKRTGEKVFLECVQDMDHENMFWYRQDPGLGLRLIYFSYDVKMKEKGDIPEGYSVSREKKERFSLILESASTNQTSMYLCASRMGARDTEAFFGQGTRLTVV.

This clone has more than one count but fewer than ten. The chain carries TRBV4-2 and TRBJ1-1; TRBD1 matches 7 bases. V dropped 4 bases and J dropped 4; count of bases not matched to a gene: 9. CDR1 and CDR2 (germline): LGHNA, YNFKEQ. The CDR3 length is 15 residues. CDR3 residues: CASSPPHPGGTEAFF. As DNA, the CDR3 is TGTGCCAGCAGCCCCCCCCACCCAGGGGGCACTGAAGCTTTCTTT.

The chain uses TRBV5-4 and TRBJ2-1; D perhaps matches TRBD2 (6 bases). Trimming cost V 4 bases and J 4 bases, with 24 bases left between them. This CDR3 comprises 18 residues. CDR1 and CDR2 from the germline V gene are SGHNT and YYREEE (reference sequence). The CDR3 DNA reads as TGTGCCAGCAGCCCAAGAATCTCGGGAGAGGCTGGTTACAATGAGCAGTTCTTC. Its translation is CASSPRISGEAGYNEQFF.

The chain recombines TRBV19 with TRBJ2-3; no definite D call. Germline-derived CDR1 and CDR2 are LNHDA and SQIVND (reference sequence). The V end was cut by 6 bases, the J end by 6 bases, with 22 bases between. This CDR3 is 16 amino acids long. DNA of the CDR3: TGTGCCAGTAGAGACGAACCGCAGGCTTCGTTCGATACGCAGTATTTT. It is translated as CASRDEPQASFDTQYF.

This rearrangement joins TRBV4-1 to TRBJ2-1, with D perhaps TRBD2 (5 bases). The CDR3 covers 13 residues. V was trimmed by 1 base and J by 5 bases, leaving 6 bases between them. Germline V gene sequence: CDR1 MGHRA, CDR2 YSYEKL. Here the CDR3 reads CASSQAGNNEQFF. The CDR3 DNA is TGCGCCAGCAGCCAAGCCGGGAACAATGAGCAGTTCTTC.

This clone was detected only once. DNA of the CDR3: TGTGCCAGTAGGAACAGAGCCTATGGCTACACCTTC. Encoded protein: CASRNRAYGYTF. The chain is built from TRBV19 and TRBJ1-2; D remains unclear. In germline, CDR1 is LNHDA, CDR2 SQIVND (reference sequence). The V gene lost 6 bases and the J gene lost 4 bases, with 9 bases spanning the gap. The CDR3 is 12 residues long.

CDR3 protein: CASSFTGGSHIRGNQPQHF. For the CDR3, the DNA is TGTGCCAGCAGTTTTACAGGGGGTTCCCATATTCGGGGCAATCAGCCCCAGCATTTT. This chain joins TRBV28 and TRBJ1-5, with 8 nucleotides matching TRBD1. Losses at the gene ends were 3 bases for V and 2 bases for J; bases not matched to a gene: 15. There are 19 residues in the CDR3. The V gene's germline CDR1 is MDHEN and CDR2 SYDVKM.

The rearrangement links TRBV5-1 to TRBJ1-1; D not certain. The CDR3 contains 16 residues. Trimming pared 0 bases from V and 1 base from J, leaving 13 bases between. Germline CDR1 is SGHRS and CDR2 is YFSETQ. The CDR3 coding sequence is TGCGCCAGCAGCTTGGAGGTGTACAGTGCGAACACTGAAGCTTTCTTT. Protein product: CASSLEVYSANTEAFF.

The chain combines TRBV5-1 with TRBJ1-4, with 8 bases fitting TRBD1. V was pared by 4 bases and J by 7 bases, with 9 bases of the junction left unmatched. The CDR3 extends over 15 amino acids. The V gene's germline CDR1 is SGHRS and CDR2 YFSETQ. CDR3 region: CASSDDRGAGEKLFF. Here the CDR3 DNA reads TGCGCCAGCAGCGACGACAGGGGTGCAGGTGAAAAACTGTTTTTT.

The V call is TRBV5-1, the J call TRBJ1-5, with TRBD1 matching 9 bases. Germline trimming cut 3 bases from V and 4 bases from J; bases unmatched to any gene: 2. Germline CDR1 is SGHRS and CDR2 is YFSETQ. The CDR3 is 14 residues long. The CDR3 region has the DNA TGCGCCAGCAGCTCCGGGACAGGGAATCAGCCCCAGCATTTT. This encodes CASSSGTGNQPQHF.

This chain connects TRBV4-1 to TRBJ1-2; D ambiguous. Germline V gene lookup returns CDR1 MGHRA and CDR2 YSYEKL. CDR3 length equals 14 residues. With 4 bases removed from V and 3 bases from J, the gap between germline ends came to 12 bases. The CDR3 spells CASSPPGTDYGYTF. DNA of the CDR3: TGCGCCAGCAGCCCCCCAGGTACGGACTATGGCTACACCTTC.

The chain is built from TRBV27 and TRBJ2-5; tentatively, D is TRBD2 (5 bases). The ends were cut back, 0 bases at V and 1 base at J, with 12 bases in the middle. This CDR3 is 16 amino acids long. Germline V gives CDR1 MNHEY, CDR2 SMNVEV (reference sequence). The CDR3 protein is CASSLSVTRPQETQYF. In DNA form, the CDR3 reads TGTGCCAGCAGTTTATCGGTAACTAGACCCCAAGAGACCCAGTACTTC.

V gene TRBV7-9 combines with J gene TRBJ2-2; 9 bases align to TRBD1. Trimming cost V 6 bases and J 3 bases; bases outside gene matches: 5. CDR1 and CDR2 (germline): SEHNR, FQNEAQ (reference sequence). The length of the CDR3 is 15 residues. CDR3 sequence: CASSYRGQDTGELFF. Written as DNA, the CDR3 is TGTGCCAGCAGTTACAGGGGGCAAGACACCGGGGAGCTGTTTTTT.

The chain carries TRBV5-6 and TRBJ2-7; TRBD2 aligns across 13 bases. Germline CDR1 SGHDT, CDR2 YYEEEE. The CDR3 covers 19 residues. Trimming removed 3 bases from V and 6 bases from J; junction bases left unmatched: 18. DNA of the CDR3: TGTGCCAGCAGCTCCGGGGGACTAGCGGGATTCCTCGGCGGCGGCGAGCAGTACTTC. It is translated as CASSSGGLAGFLGGGEQYF.

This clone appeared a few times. The CDR3 region is CASSFHNTEAFF. CDR3 in DNA: TGTGCCAGCAGTTTTCATAACACTGAAGCTTTCTTT. The chain carries TRBV28 and TRBJ1-1, with unresolved D. The CDR3 extends over 12 amino acids. Germline V gene data show CDR1 as MDHEN and CDR2 as SYDVKM. Trimming left V 3 bases short and J 2 bases short, with 4 bases between.